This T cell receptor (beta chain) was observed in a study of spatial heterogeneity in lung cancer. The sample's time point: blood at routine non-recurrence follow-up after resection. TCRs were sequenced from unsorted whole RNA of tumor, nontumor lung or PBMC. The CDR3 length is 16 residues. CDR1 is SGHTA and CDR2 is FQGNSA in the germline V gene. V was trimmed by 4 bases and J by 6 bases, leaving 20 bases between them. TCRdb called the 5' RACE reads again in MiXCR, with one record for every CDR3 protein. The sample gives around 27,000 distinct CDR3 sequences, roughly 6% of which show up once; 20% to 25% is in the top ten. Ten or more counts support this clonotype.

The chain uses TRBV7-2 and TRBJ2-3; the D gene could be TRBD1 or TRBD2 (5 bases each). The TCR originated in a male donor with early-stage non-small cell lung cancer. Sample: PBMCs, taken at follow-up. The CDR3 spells CASSSEGRALVDTQYF. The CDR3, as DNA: TGTGCCAGCAGCTCAGAGGGCAGGGCTTTGGTCGATACGCAGTATTTT.